This TCR beta chain was recovered during a study of cytomegalovirus exposure and HLA in healthy donors. V lost 4 bases and J 8 bases, leaving 8 bases between the germline ends. CDR1 is MNHNY and CDR2 is SVGAGI in the germline V gene (reference sequence). The CDR3 is 11 residues long. The PCR was carried out with 60 Vbeta primers and 13 Jbeta primers. Generated by immunoSEQ multiplex PCR, the TCRdb table keeps only in-frame clones and is missing some. The sample gives around 150,000 clones, about three quarters of which show up once; under 11% is in the top ten. The receptor was derived from a man aged 25 to 40 in good health and CMV-seropositive. The chain employs TRBV6-6 and TRBJ1-1; D call uncertain. The sequencing input was PBMCs. The CDR3 reads CASSLFLEAFF. For the CDR3, the DNA is TGTGCCAGCAGTTTATTCTTAGAAGCTTTCTTT.